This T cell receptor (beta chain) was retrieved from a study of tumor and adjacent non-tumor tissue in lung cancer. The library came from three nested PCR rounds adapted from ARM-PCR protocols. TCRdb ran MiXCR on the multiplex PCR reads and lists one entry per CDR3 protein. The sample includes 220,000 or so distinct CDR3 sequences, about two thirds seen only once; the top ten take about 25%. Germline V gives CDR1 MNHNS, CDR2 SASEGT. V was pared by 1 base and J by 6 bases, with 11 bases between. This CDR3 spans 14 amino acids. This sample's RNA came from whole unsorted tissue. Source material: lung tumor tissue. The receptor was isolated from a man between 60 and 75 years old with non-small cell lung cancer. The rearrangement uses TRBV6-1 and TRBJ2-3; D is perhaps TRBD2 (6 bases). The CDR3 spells CASSEGVEGDTQYF. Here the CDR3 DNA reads TGTGCCAGCAGTGAAGGTGTGGAGGGGGATACGCAGTATTTT.